A single sample is the source of the 4 T cell receptor beta chains below, sequenced in a study of blood T cell repertoires in COVID-19. Profiling relied on immunoSEQ multiplex PCR, and the TCRdb table lists in-frame clones only, not all of them. The table shows approximately 160,000 clones, with more than 75% occurring only once. Source material: peripheral blood. These receptors originate from a man aged 55-75 years with COVID-19, enrolled during active disease.

This clone turned up a few times. CDR3 bases: TGTGCCAGCAGCCCGGTCCGGGGGACCGGAAACACCATATATTTT. It encodes CASSPVRGTGNTIYF. This chain uses TRBV7-2 with TRBJ1-3, with D maybe TRBD1 (5 bases). V lost 5 bases, J lost 4 bases, and 15 bases lay in between. The CDR3 is 15 residues long. Looked up from germline, CDR1 is SGHTA and CDR2 is FQGNSA.

This clone occurred once. The chain uses TRBV15 and TRBJ1-6, with TRBD1 matching 7 bases. V lost 0 bases, J lost 8 bases, and 7 bases stayed unmatched. The CDR3 loop spans 16 amino acids. The germline V gene encodes CDR1 LNHNV and CDR2 YYDKDF (reference sequence). CDR3 DNA: TGTGCCACCAGCAGAGATTTAGGGGGCGCAGATTCACCCCTCCACTTT. The encoded protein is CATSRDLGGADSPLHF.

The chain links TRBV3-1 (or the pseudogene TRBV3-2) to TRBJ2-7, with no clear D. V lost 4 bases and J lost 1, with 5 bases in between. CDR3 size: 12 residues. Germline CDR1 is LGHDT and CDR2 is YNNKEL (reference sequence). CDR3 bases: TGTGCCAGCAGCCCCCGTTCCTACGAGCAGTACTTC. Amino acids: CASSPRSYEQYF.

In this sample, this clone turned up once. The V call is TRBV6-2 or TRBV6-3, the J call TRBJ1-3, with 11 positions matching TRBD1. The germline CDR1 and CDR2 sequences are MNHEY and SVGEGT. Trimming took 5 bases from V and 0 from J; bases not matched to a gene: 3. This CDR3 region has 16 residues. CDR3 sequence: CASSHGQGASGNTIYF. In nucleotides, the CDR3 is TGTGCCAGCAGTCACGGACAGGGGGCCTCTGGAAACACCATATATTTT.